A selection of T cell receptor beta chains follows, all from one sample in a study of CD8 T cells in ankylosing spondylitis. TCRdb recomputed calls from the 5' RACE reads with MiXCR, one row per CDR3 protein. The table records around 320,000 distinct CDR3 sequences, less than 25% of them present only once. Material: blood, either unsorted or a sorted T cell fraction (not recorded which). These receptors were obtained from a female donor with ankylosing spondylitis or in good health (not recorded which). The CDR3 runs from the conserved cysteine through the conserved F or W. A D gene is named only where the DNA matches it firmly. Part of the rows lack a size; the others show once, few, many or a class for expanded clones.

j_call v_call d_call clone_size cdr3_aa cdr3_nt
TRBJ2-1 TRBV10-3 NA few CAISDSRGSSYNEQFF TGTGCCATCAGTGATAGCCGGGGAAGCTCCTACAATGAGCAGTTCTTC
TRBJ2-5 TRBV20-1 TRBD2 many CSARVGGGRETQYF TGCAGTGCTAGAGTAGGCGGGGGAAGGGAGACCCAGTACTTC
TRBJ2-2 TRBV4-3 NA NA CASSQAAAPNTGELFF TGCGCCAGCAGCCAAGCGGCGGCCCCGAACACCGGGGAGCTGTTTTTT
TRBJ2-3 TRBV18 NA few CASSSRDGKDTQYF TGTGCCAGCTCCTCCAGGGACGGGAAAGATACGCAGTATTTT
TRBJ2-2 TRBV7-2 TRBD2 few CASSTGLAVTGELFF TGTGCCAGCAGCACGGGACTAGCGGTCACCGGGGAGCTGTTTTTT
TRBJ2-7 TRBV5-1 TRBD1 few CASSNLGQGGYEQYF TGCGCCAGCAGCAACCTGGGACAGGGAGGCTACGAGCAGTACTTC
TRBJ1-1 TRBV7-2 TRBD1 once CASSPGTGMTEAFF TGTGCCAGCAGCCCGGGGACAGGGATGACTGAAGCTTTCTTT
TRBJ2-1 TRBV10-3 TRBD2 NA CAISAQREGNEQFF TGTGCCATCAGTGCCCAGCGGGAAGGCAATGAGCAGTTCTTC
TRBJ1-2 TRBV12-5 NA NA CASGQDRYGYTF TGTGCTAGTGGTCAGGACAGATATGGCTACACCTTC
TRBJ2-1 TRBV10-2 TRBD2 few CASSESRASGSNEQFF TGCGCCAGCAGTGAGTCCCGGGCTAGCGGGAGTAATGAGCAGTTCTTC
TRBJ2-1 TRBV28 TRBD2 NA CASSLPSGRAFYNEQFF TGTGCCAGCAGTTTGCCTAGCGGGAGGGCCTTCTACAATGAGCAGTTCTTC
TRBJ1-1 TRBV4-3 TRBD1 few CASRPRREGGAGYTEAFF TGCGCCAGCAGGCCGAGACGGGAAGGGGGCGCGGGGTACACTGAAGCTTTCTTT
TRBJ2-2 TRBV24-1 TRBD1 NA CATSASGGLGGELFF TGTGCCACCAGTGCGTCAGGGGGCTTGGGCGGGGAGCTGTTTTTT
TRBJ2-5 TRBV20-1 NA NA CSADRKETQYF TGCAGTGCTGACAGGAAAGAGACCCAGTACTTC
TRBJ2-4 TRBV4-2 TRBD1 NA CASSQGDREEYNIQYF TGTGCCAGCAGCCAAGGTGACAGGGAAGAGTATAACATTCAGTACTTC
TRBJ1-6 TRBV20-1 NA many CSAESSYNSPLHF TGCAGTGCCGAAAGCTCCTATAATTCACCCCTCCACTTT
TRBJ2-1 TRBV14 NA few CASSQGKYGEQFF TGTGCCAGCAGCCAAGGCAAATATGGTGAGCAGTTCTTC
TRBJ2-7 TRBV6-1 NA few CASSPSPKTYEQYF TGTGCCAGCAGTCCTTCTCCCAAAACCTACGAGCAGTACTTC
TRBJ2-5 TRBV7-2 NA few CASSLTGVIFQETQYF TGTGCCAGCAGCTTAACAGGCGTCATCTTCCAAGAGACCCAGTACTTC
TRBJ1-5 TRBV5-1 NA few CASSLDPGGDQPQHF TGCGCCAGCAGCTTGGATCCTGGGGGGGATCAGCCCCAGCATTTT
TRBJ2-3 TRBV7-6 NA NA CASSLNSRGGRYF TGTGCCAGCAGCCTCAATTCTCGAGGGGGGCGGTATTTT
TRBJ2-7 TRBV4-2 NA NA CASSQGTGRELNEQYF TGTGCCAGCAGCCAAGGGACAGGACGGGAGCTGAACGAGCAGTACTTC
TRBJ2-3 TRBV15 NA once CATSRDRTFTDTQYF TGTGCCACCAGCAGAGATAGGACCTTCACAGATACGCAGTATTTT
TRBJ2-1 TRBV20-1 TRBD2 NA CSARKLAGARDEQFF TGCAGTGCTAGGAAACTAGCGGGAGCTCGGGATGAGCAGTTCTTC
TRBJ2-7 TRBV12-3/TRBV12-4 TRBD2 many CASSLRLAYEQYF TGTGCCAGCAGTTTAAGACTAGCTTACGAGCAGTACTTC
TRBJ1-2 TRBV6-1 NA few CASREQGTRTYGYTF TGTGCCAGCCGTGAACAGGGAACCCGGACATATGGCTACACCTTC
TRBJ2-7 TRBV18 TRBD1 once CASSPQITGGREQYF TGTGCCAGCTCACCACAGATTACAGGGGGCCGGGAGCAGTACTTC
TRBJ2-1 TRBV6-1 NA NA CASPLYNEQFF TGTGCCAGCCCCCTATACAATGAGCAGTTCTTC
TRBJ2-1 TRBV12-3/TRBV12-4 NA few CASRPSDQPYNEQFF TGTGCCAGCAGGCCCTCCGATCAGCCCTACAATGAGCAGTTCTTC
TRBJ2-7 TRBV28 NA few CASSLPWGYEQYF TGTGCCAGCAGTTTACCATGGGGCTACGAGCAGTACTTC
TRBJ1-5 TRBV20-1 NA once CSAKDRTLLGQPQHF TGCAGTGCTAAAGACAGGACCCTTCTTGGACAGCCCCAGCATTTT
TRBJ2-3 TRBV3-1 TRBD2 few CASSQRGLRREGQYTQYF TGTGCCAGCAGCCAACGAGGGCTTCGGCGGGAGGGCCAATATACGCAGTATTTT
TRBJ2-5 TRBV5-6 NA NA CASSLAMGGETQYF TGTGCCAGCAGCTTGGCCATGGGAGGAGAGACCCAGTACTTC
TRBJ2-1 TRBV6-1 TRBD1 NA CASSPGQGGYNEQFF TGTGCCAGCAGCCCGGGACAGGGGGGTTACAATGAGCAGTTCTTC
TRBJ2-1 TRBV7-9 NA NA CASSLESGGEQFF TGTGCCAGCAGCTTAGAATCTGGAGGTGAGCAGTTCTTC
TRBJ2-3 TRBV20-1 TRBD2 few CSARQTSDTQYF TGCAGTGCTAGACAGACTAGCGATACGCAGTATTTT
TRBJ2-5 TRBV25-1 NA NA CASSARDISGKETQYF TGTGCCAGCAGTGCGCGGGACATCTCAGGAAAAGAGACCCAGTACTTC
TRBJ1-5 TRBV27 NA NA CASRMVLDQPQHF TGTGCCAGCAGGATGGTTTTAGATCAGCCCCAGCATTTT
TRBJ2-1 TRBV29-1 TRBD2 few CSVDPGAGGPRSYNEQFF TGCAGCGTTGACCCGGGGGCGGGAGGGCCAAGATCCTACAATGAGCAGTTCTTC
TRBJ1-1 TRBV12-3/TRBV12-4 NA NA CASKWGGVTSATEAFF TGTGCCAGCAAGTGGGGGGGGGTTACTTCAGCCACTGAAGCTTTCTTT
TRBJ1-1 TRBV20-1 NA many CSASFYTEAFF TGCAGTGCTAGCTTTTACACTGAAGCTTTCTTT
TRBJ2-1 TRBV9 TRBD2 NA CASSAIGLAGEEGNNEQFF TGTGCCAGCAGCGCGATCGGACTAGCGGGAGAAGAAGGAAACAATGAGCAGTTCTTC
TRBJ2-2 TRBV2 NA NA CASTPRRGYTGELFF TGTGCCAGCACCCCCAGGAGGGGCTACACCGGGGAGCTGTTTTTT
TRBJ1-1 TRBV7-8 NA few CAIRQDWDTEAFF TGTGCCATAAGACAGGATTGGGACACTGAAGCTTTCTTT
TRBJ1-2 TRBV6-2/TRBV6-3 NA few CASSYERGAYYGYTF TGTGCCAGCAGTTACGAGCGGGGCGCCTACTATGGCTACACCTTC
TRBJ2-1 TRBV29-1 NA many CSPQSINNEQFF TGCAGCCCCCAATCGATCAACAATGAGCAGTTCTTC
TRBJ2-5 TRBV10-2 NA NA CASMTTRETQYF TGCGCCAGCATGACGACGAGGGAGACCCAGTACTTC
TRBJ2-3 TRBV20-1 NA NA CSANGGTFTDTQYF TGCAGTGCTAACGGCGGGACCTTCACAGATACGCAGTATTTT
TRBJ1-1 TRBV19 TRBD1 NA CATSPGGLEAFF TGTGCCACTTCCCCAGGGGGCCTTGAAGCTTTCTTT